This T cell receptor beta chain was captured in a study of T cells after yellow fever vaccination. The CDR3 is 15 amino acids. V gave up 6 bases and J gave up 2 bases, with 13 bases separating them. Study-wide points: Most clones from primary vaccination resurfaced after the booster (about 96% CD4, around 89% CD8).

This clonotype was counted at least ten times. The antigen is unknown. TCRdb redid the calling of the 5' RACE reads with MiXCR, one entry per CDR3 protein. The sample lists 450,000 to 550,000 distinct CDR3 sequences, less than 25% occurring once. This TCR derives from a man aged 18 to 30 who received the YFV17D yellow fever vaccine. The sequenced sample was PBMCs, obtained roughly 20 days after the first yellow fever vaccination. This rearrangement joins TRBV12-3 or TRBV12-4 to TRBJ2-2; D is possibly TRBD1 or TRBD2 (5 bases each). This CDR3 reads CASSFGTPNTGELFF. CDR3 nucleotide sequence: TGTGCCAGCAGCTTCGGGACGCCTAACACCGGGGAGCTGTTTTTT.